This TCR beta chain came from a study of blood T cell repertoires in COVID-19. Background on the study: Sources were T cells, B-cell-depleted T cells, or PBMCs; the material itself was cDNA or gDNA.

The table came from immunoSEQ multiplex PCR; TCRdb's copy has only in-frame clones and leaves some out. The data hold around 30,000 clones, with less than 90% observed a single time. This clone was recorded once. The TCR was taken from a man in his 70s with active COVID-19. The material sequenced was peripheral blood.

The CDR3 sequence: CASSSASGSQETQYF. In nucleotides, the CDR3 is TGTGCCAGCAGTTCGGCTAGCGGGAGCCAAGAGACCCAGTACTTC. This sequence joins TRBV6-5 and TRBJ2-5; 10 nucleotides agree with TRBD2. Germline CDR1 MNHEY, CDR2 SVGAGI. J was trimmed by 1 base and V by 4 bases; bases with no gene match: 3. The CDR3 is made up of 15 amino acids.